Listed here are 25 T cell receptor beta chains from one sample, sequenced in a study of tumor and adjacent non-tumor tissue in lung cancer. A modified ARM-PCR protocol with three rounds of nested PCR amplified TCRbeta. MiXCR, applied by TCRdb to the multiplex PCR reads, yields one record per CDR3 protein. The sample lists about 90,000 distinct CDR3 sequences; around three quarters were seen once. No cell sorting was done before RNA was extracted from the tissue. The normal lung tissue was taken more than 3 cm from the tumor edge. The sample taken for sequencing was distant non-tumor lung tissue. The origin of the receptors is a woman aged 45 to 65 with non-small cell lung cancer.

The sample holds one count of this clonotype. V is TRBV6-1 and J is TRBJ1-1; TRBD1 matches 8 bases. The germline gives CDR1 MNHNS, CDR2 SASEGT. V shed 8 bases and J 3 bases; nucleotides not matched to a gene: 8. CDR3 length: 14 amino acids. The CDR3 region has the DNA TGTGCCAGCCCGGGGCGGGACAGGTACACTGAAGCTTTCTTT. Its translation is CASPGRDRYTEAFF.

CDR3 protein: CAKDTEPNEQFF. In nucleotides, the CDR3 is TGTGCCAAAGACACAGAACCGAATGAGCAGTTCTTC. V and J are TRBV7-9 and TRBJ2-1; no clear D. The V end lost 10 bases, the J end lost 7 bases, and 14 bases lay between the germline ends. CDR1 and CDR2 (germline): SEHNR, FQNEAQ (reference sequence). CDR3 length: 12 residues.

With regard to this clonotype: One junction end does not reproduce the germline sequence, and a read error may be involved. The CDR3 loop reads CVSSPRTSGRALWEQYF. CDR3 sequence (DNA): TGTGTCAGCAGCCCCCGGACTAGCGGGAGAGCACTGTGGGAGCAGTACTTC. This chain connects TRBV11-2 to TRBJ2-7; 13 bases fit TRBD2. CDR3 length equals 17 residues. Germline V gives CDR1 SGHAT, CDR2 FQNNGV.

With regard to this clonotype: Its ends do not fully match the called genes, so a read error is possible. The chain employs TRBV30 and TRBJ2-7, with D hard to call. The CDR3 is made up of 15 amino acids. Germline lookup yields CDR1 GTSNPN and CDR2 SVGIG (reference sequence). The CDR3: CVWSVTGRVSYEHYF. The CDR3, as DNA: TGTGTCTGGAGTGTAACCGGACGGGTAAGCTACGAGCACTACTTC. The complete variable domain, with remaining parts taken from reference TRBV30 and TRBJ2-7, reads SQTIHQWPATLVQPVGSPLSLECTVEGTSNPNLYWYRQAAGRGLQLLFYSVGIGQISSEVPQNLSASRPQDRQFILSSKKLLLSDSGFYLCVWSVTGRVSYEHYFGPGTRLTVT.

The CDR3 DNA reads as TGCGCCAGCGGTCCCGGGACTAGCATTAATGAGCAGTTCTTC. It specifies CASGPGTSINEQFF. The chain uses TRBV10-1 and TRBJ2-1; 9 bases are shared with TRBD2. With 8 bases clipped from V and 7 bases from J, the junction kept 9 bases outside the gene matches. Germline values: CDR1 WNHNN, CDR2 SYGVQD (reference sequence). The CDR3 is 14 residues long.

As regards this clonotype: The germline gene is not matched at one end of the junction; a read error may be the cause. The chain employs TRBV6-6 and TRBJ1-4, with D unresolved. This CDR3 comprises 11 residues. Germline V gene lookup returns CDR1 MNHNY and CDR2 SVGAGI (reference sequence). CDR3 residues: CASSSEVKLFF. CDR3 nucleotide sequence: TGTGCGAGCAGTTCGGAAGTAAAACTGTTTTTT.

Comments on this clonotype: Mismatch with germline at one junction end may stem from a read error. This sequence joins TRBV12-3 or TRBV12-4 and TRBJ2-5, with D perhaps TRBD2 (5 bases). The CDR3 is 12 residues long. The CDR3 is CASSTSKEAHYF. The CDR3 DNA reads TGTGCCAGCAGTACTTCCAAGGAGGCCCACTATTTC.

The chain combines TRBV10-3 with TRBJ2-7; no reliable D call. Germline lookup yields CDR1 ENHRY and CDR2 SYGVKD. The V end was cut by 3 bases, the J end by 7 bases, with 13 bases between. The CDR3 extends over 13 amino acids. In DNA form, the CDR3 reads TGTGCCATCAGTGACCTGATCAGGAGAGAGCAGTACTTC. Translated, it gives CAISDLIRREQYF.

Details on this clonotype: Likely a read error: the CDR3 ends without its conserved phenylalanine or tryptophan. It is unclear where the CDR3 begins or ends on the DNA, so no DNA is shown, and the CDR3 is as TCRdb lists it. This sequence joins TRBV28 and TRBJ2-7; the table's D call, TRBD1, has no DNA check behind it. The CDR3 spans 16 amino acids, including both terminal residues. Germline V CDR1 and CDR2: MDHEN, SYDVKM. The CDR3 loop is CASSSNRDRGAVERYL.

In the case of this clonotype: The junction and the germline gene differ at one end; a read error may be behind it. The rearrangement uses TRBV4-1 and TRBJ2-5; 15 bases line up with TRBD2. The CDR3 consists of 19 residues. Germline assignment: CDR1 MGHRA and CDR2 YSYEKL. The CDR3: CASSHPGLAGGPERETEYF. The CDR3 coding sequence is TGCGCCAGCAGCCATCCGGGACTAGCGGGAGGACCTGAGAGGGAGACCGAGTACTTC.

Notes on this clonotype: This CDR3 fails to terminate in the conserved phenylalanine or tryptophan, so it likely reflects a read error. The J gene is TRBJ2-7, the V gene TRBV10-3; D is unresolved. In germline, CDR1 is ENHRY, CDR2 SYGVKD. The CDR3 consists of 11 residues. The CDR3 region is CAINENYEQYL. The CDR3 DNA sequence: TGTGCCATCAATGAGAACTACGAGCAGTACCTC.

The table lists this clonotype with many counts. The J gene is TRBJ2-5, the V gene TRBV11-2, with 7 nucleotides matching TRBD1. With V trimmed by 2 bases and J by 4 bases, 4 bases remained unmatched. The CDR3 spans 14 residues. Germline CDR1 and CDR2: SGHAT and FQNNGV. CDR3 region: CASSLSGGTETQYF. DNA for the CDR3: TGTGCCAGCAGCTTATCAGGGGGAACAGAGACCCAGTACTTC.

The rearrangement joins TRBV12-3 or TRBV12-4 to TRBJ2-4, with D possibly being TRBD2 (5 bases). The CDR3 spans 15 residues. Between the trimmed V and J ends, which lost 5 bases and 16 bases, there was a span of 27 bases. The CDR3 coding sequence is TGTGCCAGCAGTCTAGGAGCGGTAGACGCTGAGCCAATTTACTTC. Protein product: CASSLGAVDAEPIYF.

Regarding this clonotype: At one end, the junction sequence differs from germline, possibly due to a read error. The chain links TRBV29-1 to TRBJ2-2; 12 positions match TRBD2. This CDR3 is built from 14 residues. The germline V gene encodes CDR1 SQVTM and CDR2 ANQGSEA. CDR3 in amino acids: CSVVTSGSYGELIF. Here the CDR3 DNA reads TGCAGCGTGGTGACTAGCGGGAGTTACGGGGAGCTGATTTTT.

This clonotype turned up a few times. The chain uses TRBV5-1 and TRBJ2-3; D not certain. V dropped 0 bases and J dropped 4 bases, with 6 bases sitting between them. The CDR3 totals 13 residues. The germline V gene has CDR1 SGHRS and CDR2 YFSETQ. CDR3 nucleotide sequence: TGCGCCAGCAGCTTGGCCACCCCAGATACGCAGTATTTT. As protein: CASSLATPDTQYF.

Concerning this clonotype itself: One end of the junction fails to match germline, which may point to a read error. The V gene is TRBV7-8, the J gene TRBJ2-3, with TRBD2 matching over 7 bases. The CDR3 has 14 amino acids. Germline lookup yields CDR1 SGHVS and CDR2 FQNEAQ. This chain's CDR3 is CASRYLAATDRQYF. The CDR3 coding sequence is TGTGCCAGCAGATACCTAGCGGCTACAGATAGGCAGTATTTT.

The CDR3: CASSLVSGCIADTQYF. CDR3 nucleotide sequence: TGTGCCAGCAGCTTAGTTAGCGGGTGCATCGCAGATACGCAGTATTTT. The genes are TRBV11-2 and TRBJ2-3; 7 bases are shared with TRBD2. The CDR3 has 16 residues. Germline V gene sequence: CDR1 SGHAT, CDR2 FQNNGV. J gave up 4 bases and V 1 base, and 8 bases lay outside the gene matches. Combining the CDR3 with reference TRBV11-2 and TRBJ2-3 gives the whole variable domain EAGVAQSPRYKIIEKRQSVAFWCNPISGHATLYWYQQILGQGPKLLIQFQNNGVVDDSQLPKDRFSAERLKGVDSTLKIQPAKLEDSAVYLCASSLVSGCIADTQYFGPGTRLTVL.

Comments on this clonotype: A much larger clone sits a single nucleotide away, making a read error possible. This chain connects TRBV7-9 to TRBJ1-1; D is unclear. This CDR3 region has 12 residues. Trimming took off 0 bases at V and 5 bases at J, with 4 bases between the two ends. Per the germline V gene, CDR1 is SEHNR and CDR2 is FQNEAQ (reference sequence). This CDR3 reads CASSLAVTEAFF. The CDR3 region has the DNA TGTGCCAGCAGCTTAGCGGTAACTGAAGCTTTCTTT.

Notes on this clonotype: The junction differs from germline at one of its ends, possibly a read error. The chain has TRBV7-9 and TRBJ1-6; D might be TRBD1 (6 bases). Germline CDR1 and CDR2: SEHNR and FQNEAQ (reference sequence). The CDR3 totals 15 residues. This CDR3 reads CTSSIQGSDNSPLNF. The DNA for the CDR3 is TGTACCAGCAGCATACAGGGATCTGATAATTCACCCCTCAACTTT.

Of note for this clonotype: The junction and the germline gene differ at one end; a read error may be behind it. The gene calls are TRBV11-2 and TRBJ2-1; 9 nucleotides align to TRBD1. The CDR3 sequence is 16 residues long. Germline V gene sequence: CDR1 SGHAT, CDR2 FQNNGV. The CDR3 DNA follows: TGTGTCAGCAGCTTGGAACAGGGACAGGGATTTACTGAGCAGTTCTTC. This encodes CVSSLEQGQGFTEQFF.

Regarding this clonotype: Just one base apart from a much larger clone, this may be a read error. V gene TRBV13 combines with J gene TRBJ2-7, with unresolved D. Germline V lookup: CDR1 PRHDT, CDR2 FYEKMQ (reference sequence). Trimming stripped 7 bases from V and 1 base from J, with 17 bases between. The CDR3 has 15 residues. CDR3 coding DNA: TGTGCCAGCACCCTCAGTGGAGCAGTGTCCTACGAGCAGTACTTC. Translating it yields CASTLSGAVSYEQYF.

This clonotype was found a few times. This sequence may be a read error, since a much larger clone differs from it by one base. V usage is TRBV6-1 and J usage is TRBJ2-5; unclear D gene. This CDR3 has 13 amino acids. With 4 bases removed from V and 7 bases from J, the gap between germline ends came to 13 bases. Germline CDR1 MNHNS, CDR2 SASEGT. CDR3 bases: TGTGCCAGCAGTGCTGGGTTCTTCGGGACCCAGTACTTC. Its translation: CASSAGFFGTQYF.

To note about this clonotype: One end of the junction varies from germline; a read error may be responsible. This chain uses TRBV6-1 with TRBJ2-2; D might be TRBD1 or TRBD2, each matching 6 bases. The CDR3 consists of 17 residues. The germline gives CDR1 MNHNS, CDR2 SASEGT. The CDR3 reads CDSGVKTRGIGDGELFF. Written as DNA, the CDR3 is TGTGACAGCGGAGTTAAGACTAGGGGGATCGGTGACGGGGAGCTGTTTTTT.

Points on this clonotype: A read error may explain this, as a much larger clone is one base away. The conserved final phenylalanine or tryptophan is absent from the CDR3, which likely points to a read error. V gene TRBV6-1 combines with J gene TRBJ1-2; perhaps TRBD1 as D (5 bases). Germline loops: CDR1 MNHNS, CDR2 SASEGT. The CDR3 runs to 14 residues. Trimming stripped 2 bases from V and 8 bases from J, with 15 bases between. In DNA form, the CDR3 reads TGTGCCAGCAGTGAAATCGGGGGGTTCGTAGGCTACACCATC. As protein: CASSEIGGFVGYTI.

This clonotype was detected only a few times. The CDR3 sequence is CASSPPAGVRETQYF. CDR3 in DNA: TGTGCCAGCAGTCCCCCCGCCGGGGTACGGGAGACCCAGTACTTC. J is TRBJ2-5 and V is TRBV28; D is perhaps TRBD2 (5 bases). With 5 bases removed from V and 5 bases from J, the gap between germline ends came to 18 bases. There are 15 residues in the CDR3. The germline CDR1 and CDR2 sequences are MDHEN and SYDVKM.